The TCR beta chain under discussion was sequenced for a study of cytomegalovirus exposure and HLA in healthy donors. Study-level results: Follow-up analysis seemed to connect common viral pathogens with several of the most significant clusters identified.

Comments on this clone: Antigen unknown.

From germline, CDR1 is SGHRS and CDR2 YFSETQ. The CDR3 runs 14 residues. V was trimmed by 3 bases and J by 1 base, leaving 8 bases between them. The primer mix had 60 Vbeta and 13 Jbeta primers. The table came from immunoSEQ multiplex PCR; TCRdb's copy has only in-frame clones and leaves some out. The sample records around 140,000 clones, 72% being singletons. Source material: PBMCs. The sequence came from a man in his fifties or sixties in good health and CMV-seropositive. The V call is TRBV5-1, the J call TRBJ1-3, with TRBD1 as a possible D gene (5 bases). Written as DNA, the CDR3 is TGCGCCAGCAGCTGGGGCAGGTCTGGAAACACCATATATTTT. This sequence encodes CASSWGRSGNTIYF.